This T cell receptor (beta chain) was identified in a study of OX40 agonist ivuxolimab in advanced cancers. Whole-study context: Age averaged about 62 years (range roughly 23 to 79), and 70% to 85% were male. General study results and limits: The work left the antigen specificity of expanded peripheral T cells undetermined.

This CDR3 is 13 amino acids long. Germline V gene sequence: CDR1 SGHRS, CDR2 YFSETQ. The V gene end was trimmed by 4 bases and the J gene end by 4 bases; junction bases not matched to a gene: 4. Profiling relied on immunoSEQ multiplex PCR, and the TCRdb table lists in-frame clones only, not all of them. The sample lists roughly 39,000 clones; about 87% were seen once. As to this clone: Its antigen remains unidentified.

The receptor was isolated from an adult with an advanced solid tumor such as melanoma, head and neck, liver or kidney cancer. The V call is TRBV5-1, the J call TRBJ2-5; 7 bases are a match to TRBD2. The material was CD4+ or CD8+ T cells sorted from blood, obtained in a trial of the OX40 agonist ivuxolimab. CDR3 in DNA: TGCGCCAGCAGCCGGGGGGATTCAGAGACCCAGTACTTC. Translated, it gives CASSRGDSETQYF.